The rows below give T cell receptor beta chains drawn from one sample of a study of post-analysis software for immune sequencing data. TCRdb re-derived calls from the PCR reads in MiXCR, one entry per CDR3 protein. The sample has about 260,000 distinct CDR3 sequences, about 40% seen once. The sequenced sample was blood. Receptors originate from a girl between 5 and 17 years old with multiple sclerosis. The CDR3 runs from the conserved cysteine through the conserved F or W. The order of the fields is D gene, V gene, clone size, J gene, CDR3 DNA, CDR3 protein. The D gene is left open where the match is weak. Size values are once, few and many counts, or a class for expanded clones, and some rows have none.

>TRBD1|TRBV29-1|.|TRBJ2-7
TGCAGCGTTGAGTGGACAGGGAGCGACGAGCAGTACTTC
CSVEWTGSDEQYF
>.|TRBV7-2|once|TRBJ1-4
TGTGCCCTGTCCCTGGGCCCCTGGGGTGAAAAACTGTTTTTT
CALSLGPWGEKLFF
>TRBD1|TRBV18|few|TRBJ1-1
TGTGCCAGCTCACCCGGACAGGGAATCACTGAAGCTTTCTTT
CASSPGQGITEAFF
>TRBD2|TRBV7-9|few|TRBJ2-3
TGTGCCAGCAGCTCCCGGGAGGGGGTTATAGATACGCAGTATTTT
CASSSREGVIDTQYF
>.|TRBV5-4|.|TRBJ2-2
TGTGCCAGCAGCTTGCAGGGTCTCGGGGAGCTGTTTTTT
CASSLQGLGELFF
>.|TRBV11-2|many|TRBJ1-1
TGTGCCAGCAGCTTGGAGGGGGTAGGCACTGAAGCTTTCTTT
CASSLEGVGTEAFF
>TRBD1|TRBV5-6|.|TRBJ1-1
TGTGCCAGCAGCTGGGGGACAGAGATAACTGAAGCTTTCTTT
CASSWGTEITEAFF
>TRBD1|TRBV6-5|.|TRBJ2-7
TGTGCCAGCAGTTCCTCCGGGACAGCCTCCTACGAGCAGTACTTC
CASSSSGTASYEQYF
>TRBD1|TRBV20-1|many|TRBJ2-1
TGCAGTGCTAGATCCCCTTACAGGGGGCTAAGAAATGAGCAGTTCTTC
CSARSPYRGLRNEQFF
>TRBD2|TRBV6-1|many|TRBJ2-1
TGTGCCAGCAGTGAATTTGGACTAGCGACATACAATGAGCAGTTCTTC
CASSEFGLATYNEQFF
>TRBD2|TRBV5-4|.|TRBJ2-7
TGTGCCAGCAGCTTGGACGTAGCGGGGCGCGAGCAGTACTTC
CASSLDVAGREQYF
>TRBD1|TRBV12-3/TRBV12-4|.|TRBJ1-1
TGTGCCAGCACCTCGACAGGGACGAACACTGAAGCTTTCTTT
CASTSTGTNTEAFF
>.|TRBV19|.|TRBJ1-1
TGTACCAGTAGTATTAGGGCAGGGCGAGGCACTGAAGCTTTCTTT
CTSSIRAGRGTEAFF
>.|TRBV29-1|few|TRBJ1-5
TGCAGCGTTTTAGGGGTGATCAATCAGCCCCAGCATTTT
CSVLGVINQPQHF
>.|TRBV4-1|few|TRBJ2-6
TGCGCCAGCACCCCAACCCCTGGGGCCAACGTCCTGACTTTC
CASTPTPGANVLTF
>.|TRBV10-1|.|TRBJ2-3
TGCGCCAGCAATGGGGGAAGCACAGATACGCAGTATTTT
CASNGGSTDTQYF
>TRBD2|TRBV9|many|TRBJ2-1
TGTGCCAGCAGCGTTGGAGCGGGAGCTCGGAATGAGCAGTTCTTC
CASSVGAGARNEQFF
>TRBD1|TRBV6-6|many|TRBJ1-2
TGTGCCAGCAGTCCCAGCCCGCCGGGACAGCGTCACTATGGCTACACCTTC
CASSPSPPGQRHYGYTF
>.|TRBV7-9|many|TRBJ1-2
TGTGCCAGCAGCTTGGACAATACCTATGGCTACACCTTC
CASSLDNTYGYTF
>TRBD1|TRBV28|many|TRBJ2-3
TGTGCCAGCAGTTTAATGGTTGACAGGGCTAGCACAGATACGCAGTATTTT
CASSLMVDRASTDTQYF
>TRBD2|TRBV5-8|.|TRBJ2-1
TGTGCCAGCAGGGCCGGGACTAGCGGGAGGAACAATGAGCAGTTCTTC
CASRAGTSGRNNEQFF
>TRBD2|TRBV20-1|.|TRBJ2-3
TGCAGCGGGGTGGCGGCGGGAGGGCTTGCAGATACGCAGTATTTT
CSGVAAGGLADTQYF
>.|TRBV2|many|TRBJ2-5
TGTGCCAGCACCACGTTTCTCCGGGAGACCCAGTACTTC
CASTTFLRETQYF
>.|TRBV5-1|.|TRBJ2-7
TGCGCCAGCAGCCCGAGGACAGTCCCCTACGAGCAGTACTTC
CASSPRTVPYEQYF
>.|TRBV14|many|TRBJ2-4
TGTGCCAGCAGCCAAGATATAAGAAACATTCAGTACTTC
CASSQDIRNIQYF
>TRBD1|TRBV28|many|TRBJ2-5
TGTGCCAGCAGTCCCCGGACAGGGGAAGAGACCCAGTACTTC
CASSPRTGEETQYF
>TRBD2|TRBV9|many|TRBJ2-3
TGTGCCAGCAGCGCCTGGGGACTAGCTCCCTCCGGCGATACGCAGTATTTT
CASSAWGLAPSGDTQYF
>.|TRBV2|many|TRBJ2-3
TGTGCCAGCAGGGATACCCGCACAGATACGCAGTATTTT
CASRDTRTDTQYF
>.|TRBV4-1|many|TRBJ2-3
TGCGCCAGCAGCCAGCGCGGGGCGGGCACGAAAACAGATACGCAGTATTTT
CASSQRGAGTKTDTQYF
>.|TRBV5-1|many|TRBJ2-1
TGCGCCAGCAGCTTAGTTCCCACGACCTTAGGGCACAATGAGCAGTTCTTC
CASSLVPTTLGHNEQFF
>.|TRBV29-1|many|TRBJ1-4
TGCGGCGTGAAAGAAACAACTAATGAAAAACTGTTTTTT
CGVKETTNEKLFF
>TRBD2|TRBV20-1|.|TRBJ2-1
TGCAGTGCTAGAGCCCAAAGGGGCGGGAGATCCAATGAGCAGTTCTTC
CSARAQRGGRSNEQFF
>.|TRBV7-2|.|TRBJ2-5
TGTGCCAGCAGCATTACAGGGGAGACCCAGTACTTC
CASSITGETQYF
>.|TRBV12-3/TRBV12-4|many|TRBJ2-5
TGTGCCAGCAGACCGACCCGGGTGGAGGTTCAGACCCAGTACTTC
CASRPTRVEVQTQYF
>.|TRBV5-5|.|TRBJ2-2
TGTGCCAGCAGCTTTGAATGGGCCGGGGAGCTGTTTTTT
CASSFEWAGELFF
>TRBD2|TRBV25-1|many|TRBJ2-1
TGTGCCAGCAGTACCCGGACTAGCGGGGGGGACAATGAGCAGTTCTTC
CASSTRTSGGDNEQFF
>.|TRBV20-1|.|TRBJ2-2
TGCAGTGCTTATCCGGGACAGAACACCGGGGAGCTGTTTTTT
CSAYPGQNTGELFF
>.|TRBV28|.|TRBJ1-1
TGTGGCAGCAGTTTATTCAGTTCCCGGAACACTGAAGCTTTCTTT
CGSSLFSSRNTEAFF
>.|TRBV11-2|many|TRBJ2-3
TGTGCCAGCAGCTTAGATGAGGGCCAGACAGATACGCAGTATTTT
CASSLDEGQTDTQYF